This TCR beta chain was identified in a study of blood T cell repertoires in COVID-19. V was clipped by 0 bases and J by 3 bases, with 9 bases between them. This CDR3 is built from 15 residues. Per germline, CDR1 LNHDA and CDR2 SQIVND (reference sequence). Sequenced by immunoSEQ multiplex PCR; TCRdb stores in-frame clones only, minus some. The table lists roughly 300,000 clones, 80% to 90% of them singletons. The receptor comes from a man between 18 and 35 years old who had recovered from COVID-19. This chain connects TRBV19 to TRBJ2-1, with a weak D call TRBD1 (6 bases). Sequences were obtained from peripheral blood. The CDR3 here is CASSIEDSYYNEQFF. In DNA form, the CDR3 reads TGTGCCAGTAGTATAGAGGACAGCTACTACAATGAGCAGTTCTTC. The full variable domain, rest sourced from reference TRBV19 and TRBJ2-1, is DGGITQSPKYLFRKEGQNVTLSCEQNLNHDAMYWYRQDPGQGLRLIYYSQIVNDFQKGDIAEGYSVSREKKESFPLTVTSAQKNPTAFYLCASSIEDSYYNEQFFGPGTRLTVL.